The T cell receptor beta chain described here comes from a study of blood T cells in healthy people across ages. CDR1 is MGHRA and CDR2 is YSYEKL in the germline V gene. The CDR3 contains 15 residues. After removal of 0 bases from V and 2 bases from J, the junction contained 4 bases not matched to a gene. With a J-beta primer mix and a sample-barcoded 5' primer, a second PCR ran about 6 to 11 cycles. TCRdb reprocessed the 5' RACE reads with MiXCR, giving one entry per CDR3 protein. Here the sample spans 750,000 or so distinct CDR3 sequences, roughly 25% being singletons. The sample was also linked to a second study, of T cells of mothers and their children.

The clonotype comes from a boy between 10 and 17 years old in good health. The specimen was blood. The genes are TRBV4-1 and TRBJ2-7; 7 bases align to TRBD1. The CDR3 protein is CASSQEDRNTYEQYF. CDR3 nucleotides: TGCGCCAGCAGCCAAGAGGACAGGAACACCTACGAGCAGTACTTC.